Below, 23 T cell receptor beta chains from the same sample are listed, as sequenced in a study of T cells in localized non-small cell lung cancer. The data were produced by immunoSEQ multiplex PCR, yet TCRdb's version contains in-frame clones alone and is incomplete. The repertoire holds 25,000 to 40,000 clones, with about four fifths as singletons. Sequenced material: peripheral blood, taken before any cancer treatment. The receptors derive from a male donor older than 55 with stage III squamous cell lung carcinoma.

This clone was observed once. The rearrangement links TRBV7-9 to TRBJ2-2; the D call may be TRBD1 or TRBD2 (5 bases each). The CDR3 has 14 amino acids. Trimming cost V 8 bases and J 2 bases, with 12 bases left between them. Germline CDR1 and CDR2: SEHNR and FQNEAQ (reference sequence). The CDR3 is CASGGGLNTGELFF. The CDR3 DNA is TGTGCCAGCGGGGGTGGGCTCAACACCGGGGAGCTGTTTTTT.

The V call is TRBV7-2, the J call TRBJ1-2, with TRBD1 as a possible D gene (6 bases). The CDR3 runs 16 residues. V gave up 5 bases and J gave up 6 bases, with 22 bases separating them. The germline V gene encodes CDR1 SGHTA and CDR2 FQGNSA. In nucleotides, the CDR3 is TGTGCCAGCAGCGAAACGTCCAGGGGCCAGGGGAATGGCTACACCTTC. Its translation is CASSETSRGQGNGYTF.

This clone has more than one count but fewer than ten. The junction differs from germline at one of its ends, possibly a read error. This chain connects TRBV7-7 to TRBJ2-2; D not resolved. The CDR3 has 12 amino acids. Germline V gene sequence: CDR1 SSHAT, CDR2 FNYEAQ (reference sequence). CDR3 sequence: CASSLESGELFF. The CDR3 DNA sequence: TGTGCTAGCAGCTTAGAGAGCGGGGAGCTGTTTTTT.

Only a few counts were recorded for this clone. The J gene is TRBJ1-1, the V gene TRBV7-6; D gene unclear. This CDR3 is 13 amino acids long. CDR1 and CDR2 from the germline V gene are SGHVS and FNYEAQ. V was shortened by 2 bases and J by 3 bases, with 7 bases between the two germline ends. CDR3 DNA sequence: TGTGCCAGCAGCTTACTGGAGCACACTGAAGCTTTCTTT. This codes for CASSLLEHTEAFF.

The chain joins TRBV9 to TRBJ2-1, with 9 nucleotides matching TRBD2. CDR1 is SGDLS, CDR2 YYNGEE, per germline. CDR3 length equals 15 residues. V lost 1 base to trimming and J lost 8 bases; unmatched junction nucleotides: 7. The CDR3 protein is CASSVYVAGEDEQFF. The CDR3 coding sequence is TGTGCCAGCAGCGTATATGTAGCGGGGGAGGATGAGCAGTTCTTC.

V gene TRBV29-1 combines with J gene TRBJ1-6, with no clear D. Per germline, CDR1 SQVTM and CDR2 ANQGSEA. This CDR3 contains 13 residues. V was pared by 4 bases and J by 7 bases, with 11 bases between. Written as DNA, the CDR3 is TGCAGCGTTGGGCTGTCAGAGAATTCACCCCTCCACTTT. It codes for CSVGLSENSPLHF. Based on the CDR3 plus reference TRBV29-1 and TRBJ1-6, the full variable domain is SAVISQKPSRDICQRGTSLTIQCQVDSQVTMMFWYRQQPGQSLTLIATANQGSEATYESGFVIDKFPISRPNLTFSTLTVSNMSPEDSSIYLCSVGLSENSPLHFGNGTRLTVT.

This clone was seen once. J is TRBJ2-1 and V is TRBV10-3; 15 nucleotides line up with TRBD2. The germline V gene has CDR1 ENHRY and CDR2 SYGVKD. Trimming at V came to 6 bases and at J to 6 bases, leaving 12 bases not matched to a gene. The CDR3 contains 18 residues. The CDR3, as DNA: TGTGCCATCAGCCCCGGACTAGCGGGGGGGTCGTCCCGCAATGAGCAGTTCTTC. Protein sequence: CAISPGLAGGSSRNEQFF.

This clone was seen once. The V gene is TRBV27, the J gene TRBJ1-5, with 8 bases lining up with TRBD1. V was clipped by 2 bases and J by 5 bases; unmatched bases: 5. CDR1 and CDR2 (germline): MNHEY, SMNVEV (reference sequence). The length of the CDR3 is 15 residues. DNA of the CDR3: TGTGCCAGCAGTTTAGGTGGACAGGGCCATCAGCCCCAGCATTTT. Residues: CASSLGGQGHQPQHF.

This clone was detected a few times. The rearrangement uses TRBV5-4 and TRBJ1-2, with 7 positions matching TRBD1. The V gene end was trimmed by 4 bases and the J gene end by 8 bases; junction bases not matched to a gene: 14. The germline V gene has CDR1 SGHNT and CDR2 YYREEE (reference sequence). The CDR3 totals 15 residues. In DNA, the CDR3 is TGTGCCAGCAGCACTGAACAGGGGATGGTGCAGGGCTACACCTTC. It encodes CASSTEQGMVQGYTF.

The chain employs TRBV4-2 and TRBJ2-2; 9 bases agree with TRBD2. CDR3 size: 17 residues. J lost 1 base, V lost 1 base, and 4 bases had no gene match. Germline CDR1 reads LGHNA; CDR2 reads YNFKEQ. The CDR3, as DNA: TGTGCCAGCAGCCAAGCCGGACTAGCGCAGAACACCGGGGAGCTGTTTTTT. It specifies CASSQAGLAQNTGELFF.

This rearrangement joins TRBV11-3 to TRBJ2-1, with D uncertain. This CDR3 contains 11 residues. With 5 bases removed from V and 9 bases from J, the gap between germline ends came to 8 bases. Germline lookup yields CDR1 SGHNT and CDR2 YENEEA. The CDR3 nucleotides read TGTGCCAGCAGCGACGGTGGTGAGCAGTTCTTC. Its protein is CASSDGGEQFF.

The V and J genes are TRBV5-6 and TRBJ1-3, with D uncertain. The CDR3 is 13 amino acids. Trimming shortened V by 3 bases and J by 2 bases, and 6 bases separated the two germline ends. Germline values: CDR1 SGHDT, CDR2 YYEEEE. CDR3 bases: TGTGCCAGCAGCTGGACTGCTGGAAACACCATATATTTT. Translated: CASSWTAGNTIYF.

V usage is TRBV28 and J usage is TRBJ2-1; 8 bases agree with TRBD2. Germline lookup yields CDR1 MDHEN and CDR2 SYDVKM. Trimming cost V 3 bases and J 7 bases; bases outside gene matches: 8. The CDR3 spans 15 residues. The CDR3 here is CASSFTGRGGNEQFF. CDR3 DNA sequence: TGTGCCAGCAGTTTTACCGGGAGGGGGGGAAATGAGCAGTTCTTC.

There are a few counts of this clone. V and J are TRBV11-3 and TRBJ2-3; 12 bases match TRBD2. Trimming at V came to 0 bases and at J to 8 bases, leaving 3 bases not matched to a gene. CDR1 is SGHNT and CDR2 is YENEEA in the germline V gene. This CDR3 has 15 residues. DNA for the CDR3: TGTGCCAGCAGCTTAGAGACTAGCGGGAGTTCTACGCAGTATTTT. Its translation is CASSLETSGSSTQYF. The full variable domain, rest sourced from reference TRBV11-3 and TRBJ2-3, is EAGVVQSPRYKIIEKKQPVAFWCNPISGHNTLYWYLQNLGQGPELLIRYENEEAVDDSQLPKDRFSAERLKGVDSTLKIQPAELGDSAVYLCASSLETSGSSTQYFGPGTRLTVL.

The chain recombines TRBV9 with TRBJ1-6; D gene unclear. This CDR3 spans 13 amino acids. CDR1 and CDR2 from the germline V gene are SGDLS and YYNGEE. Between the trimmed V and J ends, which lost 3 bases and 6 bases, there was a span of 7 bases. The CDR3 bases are TGTGCCAGCAGCGACCGCCTTAATTCACCCCTCCACTTT. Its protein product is CASSDRLNSPLHF.

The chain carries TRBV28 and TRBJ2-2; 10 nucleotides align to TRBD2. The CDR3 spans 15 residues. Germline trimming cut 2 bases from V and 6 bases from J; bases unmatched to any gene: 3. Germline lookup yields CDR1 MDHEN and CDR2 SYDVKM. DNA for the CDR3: TGTGCCAGCAGTTTACTAGCGGGAGCGGCCGGGGAGCTGTTTTTT. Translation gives CASSLLAGAAGELFF.

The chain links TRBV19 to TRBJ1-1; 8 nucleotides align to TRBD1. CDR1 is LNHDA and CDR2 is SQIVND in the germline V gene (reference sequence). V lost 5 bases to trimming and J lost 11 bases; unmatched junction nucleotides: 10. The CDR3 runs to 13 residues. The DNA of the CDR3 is TGTGCCAGTAGTTCCGGACAGGGAAGAGAGGCTTTCTTT. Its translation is CASSSGQGREAFF.

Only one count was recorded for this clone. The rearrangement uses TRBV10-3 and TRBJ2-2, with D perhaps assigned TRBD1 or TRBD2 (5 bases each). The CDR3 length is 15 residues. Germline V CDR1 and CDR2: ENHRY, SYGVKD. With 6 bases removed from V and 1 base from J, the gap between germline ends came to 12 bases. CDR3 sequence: CAIRDGTRNTGELFF. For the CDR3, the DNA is TGTGCCATCAGAGACGGGACGCGGAACACCGGGGAGCTGTTTTTT.

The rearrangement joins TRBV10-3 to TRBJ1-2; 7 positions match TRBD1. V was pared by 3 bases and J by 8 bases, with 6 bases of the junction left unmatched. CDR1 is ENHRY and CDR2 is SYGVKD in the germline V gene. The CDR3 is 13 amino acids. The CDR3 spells CAISDEGARGYTF. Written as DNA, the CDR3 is TGTGCCATCAGTGACGAGGGGGCGCGGGGCTACACCTTC.

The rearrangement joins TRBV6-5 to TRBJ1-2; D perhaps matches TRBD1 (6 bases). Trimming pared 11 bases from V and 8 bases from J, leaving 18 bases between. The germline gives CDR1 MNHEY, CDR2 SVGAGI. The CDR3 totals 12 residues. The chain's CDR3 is CAASGGQKGYTF. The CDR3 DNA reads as TGTGCCGCCTCGGGGGGGCAAAAAGGCTACACCTTC.

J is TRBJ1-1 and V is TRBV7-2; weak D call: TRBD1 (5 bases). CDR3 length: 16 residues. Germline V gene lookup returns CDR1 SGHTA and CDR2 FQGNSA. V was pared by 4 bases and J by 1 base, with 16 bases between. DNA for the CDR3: TGTGCCAGCAGCTCTAACCCGCGGGGGACGAACACTGAAGCTTTCTTT. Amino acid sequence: CASSSNPRGTNTEAFF.

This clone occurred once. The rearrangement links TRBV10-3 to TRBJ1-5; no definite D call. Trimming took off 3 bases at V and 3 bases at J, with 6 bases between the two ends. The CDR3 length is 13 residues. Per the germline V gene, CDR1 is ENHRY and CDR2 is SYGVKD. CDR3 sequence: CAISEQTNQPQHF. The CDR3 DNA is TGTGCCATCAGTGAACAGACCAATCAGCCCCAGCATTTT.

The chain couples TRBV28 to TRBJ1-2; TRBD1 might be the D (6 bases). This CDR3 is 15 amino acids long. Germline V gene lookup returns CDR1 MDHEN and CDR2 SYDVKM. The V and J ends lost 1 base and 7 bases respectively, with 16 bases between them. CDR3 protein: CASSLLGGASSGYTF. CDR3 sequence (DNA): TGTGCCAGCAGTTTATTGGGGGGGGCATCTAGTGGCTACACCTTC.